This TCR beta chain was identified during a study of blood T cell repertoires in COVID-19. About this clone itself: One junction end disagrees with the germline gene, perhaps due to a read error.

This CDR3 contains 13 residues. Looked up from germline, CDR1 is SSHAT and CDR2 is FNYEAQ (reference sequence). As processed by the authors: Amplification of reference gene primers provided the estimated nucleated cell counts. Generated by immunoSEQ multiplex PCR, the TCRdb table keeps only in-frame clones and is missing some. V, J and clone size were drawn from that table, and D and trimming were deduced from the DNA. The table records some 25,000 clones, 90% to 95% of them present only once. The V and J genes are TRBV7-7 and TRBJ2-5, with a tentative D call TRBD1 (5 bases). This TCR came from a woman aged 45-60 years with active COVID-19. The material sequenced was peripheral blood. The CDR3 loop reads CASSLDRQETQYF. The CDR3 DNA reads TGTGCTAGCAGCCTCGACAGACAAGAGACCCAGTACTTC.